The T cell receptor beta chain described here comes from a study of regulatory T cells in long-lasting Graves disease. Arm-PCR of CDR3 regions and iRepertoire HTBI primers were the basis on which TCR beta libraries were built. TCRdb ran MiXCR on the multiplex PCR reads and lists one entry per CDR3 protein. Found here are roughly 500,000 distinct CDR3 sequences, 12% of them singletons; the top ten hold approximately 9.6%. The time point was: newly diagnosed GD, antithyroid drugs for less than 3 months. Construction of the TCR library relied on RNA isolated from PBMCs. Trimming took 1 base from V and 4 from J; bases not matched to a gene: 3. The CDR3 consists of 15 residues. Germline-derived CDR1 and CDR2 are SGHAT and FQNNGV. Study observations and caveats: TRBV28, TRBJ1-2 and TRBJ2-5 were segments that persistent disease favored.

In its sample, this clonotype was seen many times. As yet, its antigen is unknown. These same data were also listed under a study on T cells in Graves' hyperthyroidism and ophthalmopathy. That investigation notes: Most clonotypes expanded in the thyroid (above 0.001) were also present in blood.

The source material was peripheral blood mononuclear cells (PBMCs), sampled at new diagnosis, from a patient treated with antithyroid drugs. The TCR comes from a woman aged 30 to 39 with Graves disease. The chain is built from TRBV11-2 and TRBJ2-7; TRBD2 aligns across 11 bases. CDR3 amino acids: CASSLVTSGEYEQYF. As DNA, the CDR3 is TGTGCCAGCAGCTTAGTGACTAGCGGGGAGTACGAGCAGTACTTC.